This TCR beta chain was documented in a study of T-cell memory formation after mild COVID-19. TCRdb analysed the 5' RACE reads with MiXCR anew, one entry per CDR3 protein. The sample yields under 300,000 distinct CDR3 sequences, 8% to 9.5% seen once. This clonotype was counted only a few times. The germline V and J ends were trimmed by 2 bases and 4 bases, with 11 bases remaining between them. The CDR3 runs to 14 residues. Looked up from germline, CDR1 is KGHSH and CDR2 is LQKENI. This sequence was found in a man between 18 and 29 years old who had mild COVID-19 (a few samples of this study predate the infection). Cell type and time point are not known. The chain links TRBV18 to TRBJ1-2; the D is unclear. Specimen: PBMCs or a T cell subset sorted from them (not recorded which). CDR3 sequence (DNA): TGTGCCAGCTCACCAAGACGGGAGGCCTATGGCTACACCTTC. This gives the protein CASSPRREAYGYTF.